This T cell receptor beta chain was sequenced during a study of shared T cell receptors in the human thymus. Some clones are missing from TCRdb's copy, which holds only in-frame ones; the method was immunoSEQ multiplex PCR. This table holds hundreds of thousands of clones, around 87% found once. The germline V gene encodes CDR1 MNHNY and CDR2 SVGAGI (reference sequence). This CDR3 is built from 15 residues. The junction had 5 bases not matched to a gene; V was cut back by 6 bases and J by 0 bases. In addition, the sample was reused for a study of human thymus T cells. That source notes: From resections taken during corrective heart surgery, the thymus tissue was obtained. An apparent bias in V and J gene usage was seen in thymic and blood repertoires.

The rearrangement links TRBV6-6 to TRBJ2-1; 7 positions match TRBD1. The sequenced sample consisted of thymocytes. This TCR derives from a boy in the first two years of life with a congenital heart defect. CDR3 bases: TGTGCCAGCAGCCGCAGGGGGAGCTCCTACAATGAGCAGTTCTTC. This codes for CASSRRGSSYNEQFF.